One and the same sample provided the 16 T cell receptor beta chains below, sequenced in a study of blood T cell repertoires in COVID-19. The repertoire was sequenced with immunoSEQ multiplex PCR; TCRdb's copy has only in-frame clones and lacks some. The data hold approximately 190,000 clones, with approximately 86% observed a single time. Material for sequencing was PBMCs or T cells enriched from blood (not recorded which). These receptors originate from an older woman with acute COVID-19.

The sample holds a few counts of this clone. The chain recombines TRBV15 with TRBJ1-2; perhaps TRBD1 as D (5 bases). Germline-derived CDR1 and CDR2 are LNHNV and YYDKDF (reference sequence). This CDR3 is 14 amino acids long. The V end lost 1 base, the J end lost 2 bases, and 8 bases lay between the germline ends. CDR3 amino acids: CATSRAGRNYGYTF. The CDR3 coding sequence is TGTGCCACCAGCAGAGCAGGGAGGAACTATGGCTACACCTTC.

This clone has a handful of counts. The chain couples TRBV28 to TRBJ1-5, with 10 bases aligning to TRBD1. The CDR3 consists of 16 residues. Germline trimming cut 3 bases from V and 7 bases from J; bases unmatched to any gene: 9. From germline, CDR1 is MDHEN and CDR2 SYDVKM. CDR3 amino acids: CASSLLLTGGQQPQHF. The CDR3 DNA reads as TGTGCCAGCAGTTTGCTCTTGACAGGGGGCCAACAGCCCCAGCATTTT.

The chain recombines TRBV7-9 with TRBJ1-1, with a possible D match to TRBD1 (5 bases). Germline values: CDR1 SEHNR, CDR2 FQNEAQ (reference sequence). V was cut by 6 bases and J by 1 base, with 12 bases left in between. This CDR3 has 14 amino acids. The CDR3 loop is CASRADSTNTEAFF. The CDR3 DNA reads as TGTGCCAGCAGAGCCGACAGTACGAACACTGAAGCTTTCTTT.

V gene TRBV4-1 combines with J gene TRBJ1-1, with 7 bases fitting TRBD1. This CDR3 comprises 16 residues. CDR1 MGHRA and CDR2 YSYEKL come from the germline V gene. V trimming: 2 bases; J trimming: 1 base; junction bases outside the gene matches: 7. The CDR3 sequence is CASSQPARDRNTEAFF. Here the CDR3 DNA reads TGCGCCAGCAGCCAACCTGCCCGGGACAGGAACACTGAAGCTTTCTTT.

J is TRBJ2-3 and V is TRBV28; 7 nucleotides line up with TRBD2. This CDR3 contains 15 residues. Germline trimming cut 3 bases from V and 4 bases from J; bases unmatched to any gene: 7. Germline assignment: CDR1 MDHEN and CDR2 SYDVKM. The CDR3 DNA is TGTGCCAGCAGTTTCGGGGGGAATATACCAGATACGCAGTATTTT. Residues: CASSFGGNIPDTQYF.

This clone was observed at least ten times. This sequence joins TRBV20-1 and TRBJ2-7, with D unresolved. V was shortened by 7 bases and J by 2 bases, with 9 bases between the two germline ends. This CDR3 is 11 amino acids long. The germline CDR1 and CDR2 sequences are DFQATT and SNEGSKA (reference sequence). The CDR3 DNA is TGCAGTGTTACTCGAACCTACGAGCAGTACGTC. Amino acids: CSVTRTYEQYV.

The rearrangement joins TRBV19 to TRBJ1-2, with TRBD1 identical over 7 bases. This CDR3 contains 16 residues. Germline V lookup: CDR1 LNHDA, CDR2 SQIVND (reference sequence). V gave up 6 bases and J gave up 3 bases; unmatched junction bases: 13. In nucleotides, the CDR3 is TGTGCCAGTAGGCGTCAGGGGGTGTTAGGTGACTATGGCTACACCTTC. Amino acids: CASRRQGVLGDYGYTF.

The chain links TRBV11-3 to TRBJ1-1, with D uncertain. CDR1 and CDR2 (germline): SGHNT, YENEEA. CDR3 length equals 14 residues. Between the trimmed V and J ends, which lost 3 bases and 3 bases, there was a span of 11 bases. The DNA of the CDR3 is TGTGCCAGCAGCTTGAGAGGGAGCGACACTGAAGCTTTCTTT. Translating gives CASSLRGSDTEAFF. The entire variable domain, with the rest obtained from reference TRBV11-3 and TRBJ1-1, is as follows: EAGVVQSPRYKIIEKKQPVAFWCNPISGHNTLYWYLQNLGQGPELLIRYENEEAVDDSQLPKDRFSAERLKGVDSTLKIQPAELGDSAVYLCASSLRGSDTEAFFGQGTRLTVV.

With respect to this clone: The same CDR3 can be traced to other DNA sequences in this sample. The rearrangement uses TRBV4-1 and TRBJ2-3, with TRBD2 as a possible D gene (6 bases). Germline CDR1 is MGHRA and CDR2 is YSYEKL. CDR3 length: 14 amino acids. V was pared by 3 bases and J by 0 bases, with 7 bases between. The DNA of the CDR3 is TGCGCCAGCAGCCAGCGGGGAAGCACAGATACGCAGTATTTT. This gives the protein CASSQRGSTDTQYF.

The chain carries TRBV5-4 and TRBJ2-7; 7 bases align to TRBD1. There are 13 residues in the CDR3. With V trimmed by 6 bases and J by 1 base, 4 bases remained unmatched. The germline V gene has CDR1 SGHNT and CDR2 YYREEE (reference sequence). The CDR3 protein is CASTTGASYEQYF. The CDR3 bases are TGTGCCAGCACCACAGGGGCGTCCTACGAGCAGTACTTC.

V and J are TRBV11-2 and TRBJ1-5, with 8 bases identical to TRBD1. Trimming cost V 5 bases and J 5 bases; bases outside gene matches: 8. CDR1 and CDR2 (germline): SGHAT, FQNNGV. The CDR3 sequence is 15 residues long. CDR3 DNA sequence: TGTGCCAGCAGCCCCGGGACAGGCCCACATCAGCCCCAGCATTTT. This encodes CASSPGTGPHQPQHF. Looking up the rest from reference TRBV11-2 and TRBJ1-5 gives the full variable domain: EAGVAQSPRYKIIEKRQSVAFWCNPISGHATLYWYQQILGQGPKLLIQFQNNGVVDDSQLPKDRFSAERLKGVDSTLKIQPAKLEDSAVYLCASSPGTGPHQPQHFGDGTRLSIL.

The chain joins TRBV9 to TRBJ1-4; D is undetermined. Germline CDR1 is SGDLS and CDR2 is YYNGEE. The CDR3 extends over 14 amino acids. Trimming shortened V by 3 bases and J by 5 bases, and 11 bases separated the two germline ends. This chain's CDR3 is CASSALRGNEKLFF. Here the CDR3 DNA reads TGTGCCAGCAGCGCCCTCCGAGGCAATGAAAAACTGTTTTTT.

CDR3 DNA sequence: TGTGCCAGCTCACCCGGGATTGGCTACACCTTC. This gives the protein CASSPGIGYTF. The chain carries TRBV18 and TRBJ1-2; D is ambiguous. This CDR3 contains 11 residues. V was clipped by 3 bases and J by 7 bases, with 6 bases between them. The germline V gene has CDR1 KGHSH and CDR2 LQKENI.

The chain joins TRBV10-1 to TRBJ2-7; weak D call: TRBD2 (6 bases). This CDR3 has 13 amino acids. V shed 0 bases and J shed 4 bases, with 7 bases lying between them. Germline assignment: CDR1 WNHNN and CDR2 SYGVQD (reference sequence). CDR3 protein: CASSESEGYEQYF. In DNA form, the CDR3 reads TGCGCCAGCAGTGAGTCGGAGGGGTACGAGCAGTACTTC.

V and J are TRBV27 and TRBJ1-2, with D unresolved. V was pared by 4 bases and J by 6 bases, with 18 bases between. The germline CDR1 and CDR2 sequences are MNHEY and SMNVEV (reference sequence). CDR3 size: 15 residues. CDR3 residues: CASSSRVVVLDGYTF. The CDR3 DNA follows: TGTGCCAGCAGTTCCCGGGTGGTCGTGTTAGATGGCTACACCTTC.

This clone was found once. The rearrangement uses TRBV5-1 and TRBJ1-3, with D possibly being TRBD1 (5 bases). V lost 5 bases to trimming and J lost 4 bases, with 10 bases between them. Germline V gene data show CDR1 as SGHRS and CDR2 as YFSETQ. CDR3 size: 13 residues. The CDR3 reads CASRSGNGNTIYF. The CDR3 nucleotides read TGCGCCAGCAGATCAGGGAACGGAAACACCATATATTTT.